Below, 19 T cell receptor beta chains from the same sample are listed, as sequenced in a study of blood T cell repertoires in COVID-19. Generated by immunoSEQ multiplex PCR, the TCRdb table keeps only in-frame clones and is missing some. Here the sample spans about 160,000 clones, around 90% being singletons. The sequenced sample was peripheral blood. These TCRs come from a man between 18 and 29 years old with acute or convalescent COVID-19.

V and J are TRBV13 and TRBJ1-3; D may be TRBD1 (5 bases). The CDR3 has 14 amino acids. CDR1 is PRHDT, CDR2 FYEKMQ, per germline (reference sequence). V gave up 5 bases and J gave up 0 bases, with 8 bases separating them. The CDR3 spells CASSRQPSGNTIYF. The DNA for the CDR3 is TGTGCCAGCAGCCGACAGCCCTCTGGAAACACCATATATTTT.

V is TRBV9 and J is TRBJ1-1; D remains ambiguous. Looked up from germline, CDR1 is SGDLS and CDR2 is YYNGEE. This CDR3 has 13 residues. V lost 1 base to trimming and J lost 3 bases, with 7 bases between them. The CDR3 spells CASSVKGDTEAFF. The CDR3 DNA sequence: TGTGCCAGCAGCGTAAAAGGAGACACTGAAGCTTTCTTT.

The chain joins TRBV6-5 to TRBJ2-4; TRBD2 agrees at 11 bases. This CDR3 spans 13 amino acids. Germline V lookup: CDR1 MNHEY, CDR2 SVGAGI. J was trimmed by 6 bases and V by 8 bases; bases with no gene match: 3. CDR3 residues: CASLLAGGNIQYF. As DNA, the CDR3 is TGTGCCAGCCTTCTAGCGGGAGGAAACATTCAGTACTTC.

V gene TRBV5-6 combines with J gene TRBJ2-5; 9 bases map to TRBD2. This CDR3 is built from 19 residues. Per the germline V gene, CDR1 is SGHDT and CDR2 is YYEEEE. Trimming removed 1 base from V and 5 bases from J; junction bases left unmatched: 18. The CDR3: CASSLRVLAGHIKRETQYF. CDR3 in DNA: TGTGCCAGCAGCTTGAGGGTCCTAGCGGGGCATATCAAACGTGAGACCCAGTACTTC.

For this clone: The same CDR3 is also encoded by other DNA sequences in this sample. V and J are TRBV11-2 and TRBJ1-3; D not certain. Trimming cost V 0 bases and J 0 bases, with 9 bases left between them. Germline assignment: CDR1 SGHAT and CDR2 FQNNGV. This CDR3 contains 16 residues. The CDR3 sequence is CASSLDRHPSGNTIYF. The CDR3 bases are TGTGCCAGCAGCTTAGACCGACATCCCTCTGGAAACACCATATATTTT.

The rearrangement links TRBV5-5 to TRBJ1-2; perhaps TRBD1 as D (5 bases). The germline CDR1 and CDR2 sequences are SGHKS and YYEKEE (reference sequence). With 1 base removed from V and 1 base from J, the gap between germline ends came to 8 bases. The CDR3 has 14 amino acids. This CDR3 is CASSLQGVNYGYTF. DNA for the CDR3: TGTGCCAGCAGCTTGCAAGGGGTTAACTATGGCTACACCTTC.

V is TRBV6-5 and J is TRBJ2-5, with TRBD1 as a possible D gene (5 bases). The CDR3 runs 14 residues. Trimming pared 2 bases from V and 2 bases from J, leaving 9 bases between. Germline CDR1 reads MNHEY; CDR2 reads SVGAGI. The CDR3 spells CASSYVGLQETQYF. The CDR3 DNA is TGTGCCAGCAGTTACGTGGGGCTGCAAGAGACCCAGTACTTC.

The rearrangement uses TRBV5-5 and TRBJ2-5; 8 bases fit TRBD1. Germline V lookup: CDR1 SGHKS, CDR2 YYEKEE (reference sequence). V was clipped by 6 bases and J by 2 bases; unmatched bases: 3. This CDR3 has 13 residues. CDR3 protein: CASIQGAQETQYF. The CDR3 DNA sequence: TGTGCCAGCATCCAGGGGGCTCAAGAGACCCAGTACTTC.

On this clone: The junction departs from the called germline gene at one end, perhaps through a read error. The V and J genes are TRBV13 and TRBJ1-1; D not certain. CDR3 length equals 8 residues. Germline V CDR1 and CDR2: PRHDT, FYEKMQ (reference sequence). The CDR3 is CASSLSVF. DNA of the CDR3: TGTGCCAGCAGCTTATCCGTCTTT.

CDR3 nucleotides: TGTGCCAGCAGGGAGTCCAGGGGCTATGGCTACACCTTC. Translating it yields CASRESRGYGYTF. J is TRBJ1-2 and V is TRBV6-6; weak D call: TRBD1 (6 bases). V was trimmed by 6 bases and J by 4 bases, leaving 12 bases between them. The CDR3 has 13 residues. Germline V lookup: CDR1 MNHNY, CDR2 SVGAGI (reference sequence).

This clone came up many times. V and J are TRBV30 and TRBJ2-3; D gene uncertain. Deletions cut 8 bases from V and 2 bases from J, with 11 bases between. Looked up from germline, CDR1 is GTSNPN and CDR2 is SVGIG (reference sequence). The CDR3 is 12 amino acids. CDR3 residues: CAGDRNTDTQYF. The CDR3 DNA sequence: TGTGCCGGAGATAGGAACACAGATACGCAGTATTTT.

The V call is TRBV19, the J call TRBJ1-5, with TRBD1 as a possible D gene (6 bases). The CDR3 is 17 amino acids. The germline CDR1 and CDR2 sequences are LNHDA and SQIVND (reference sequence). The V and J ends lost 7 bases and 0 bases respectively, with 19 bases between them. CDR3 DNA sequence: TGTGCCAGTACTCTCTCCGGGACAAAAAATAGCAATCAGCCCCAGCATTTT. It codes for CASTLSGTKNSNQPQHF. The full variable domain, completed using reference TRBV19 and TRBJ1-5, is DGGITQSPKYLFRKEGQNVTLSCEQNLNHDAMYWYRQDPGQGLRLIYYSQIVNDFQKGDIAEGYSVSREKKESFPLTVTSAQKNPTAFYLCASTLSGTKNSNQPQHFGDGTRLSIL.

This chain connects TRBV24-1 to TRBJ2-7; 8 bases fit TRBD1. This CDR3 is 15 amino acids long. The V gene end was trimmed by 6 bases and the J gene end by 0 bases; junction bases not matched to a gene: 6. CDR1 KGHDR and CDR2 SFDVKD come from the germline V gene. This chain's CDR3 is CATSPRDRSSYEQYF. The CDR3 nucleotides read TGTGCCACCAGTCCCCGGGACAGGAGCTCCTACGAGCAGTACTTC.

The chain employs TRBV7-9 and TRBJ1-2; no clear D. V shed 5 bases and J shed 4 bases, with 11 bases lying between them. Germline assignment: CDR1 SEHNR and CDR2 FQNEAQ (reference sequence). The CDR3 is 13 residues long. The CDR3 bases are TGTGCCAGCAGCCCAGATGGCCTCTATGGCTACACCTTC. Translated, it gives CASSPDGLYGYTF.

The gene calls are TRBV12-3 or TRBV12-4 and TRBJ1-2; D remains ambiguous. This CDR3 has 13 residues. The V end lost 7 bases, the J end lost 8 bases, and 17 bases lay between the germline ends. The CDR3 loop reads CASTPTGRAGYTF. CDR3 coding DNA: TGTGCCAGCACTCCCACGGGGAGGGCAGGCTACACCTTC.

The count of this clone is one. J is TRBJ1-1 and V is TRBV5-4; D uncertain. Germline CDR1 SGHNT, CDR2 YYREEE (reference sequence). The CDR3 has 15 amino acids. The V and J ends lost 2 bases and 3 bases respectively, with 14 bases between them. The CDR3 DNA sequence: TGTGCCAGCAGCTTTAGTCTAATGCAGGACACTGAAGCTTTCTTT. Translating gives CASSFSLMQDTEAFF.

About this clone: The sample contains more than one DNA sequence encoding this CDR3. The genes are TRBV2 and TRBJ1-5; perhaps TRBD1 as D (6 bases). Per germline, CDR1 SNHLY and CDR2 FYNNEI. V gave up 4 bases and J gave up 5 bases, with 9 bases separating them. This CDR3 spans 13 amino acids. In DNA form, the CDR3 reads TGTGCCAGCAGTGCCCACAGGGATCAGCCCCAGCATTTT. This translates into CASSAHRDQPQHF.

V and J are TRBV5-1 and TRBJ1-5, with TRBD1 matching 8 bases. In germline, CDR1 is SGHRS, CDR2 YFSETQ. CDR3 length: 13 amino acids. The V and J ends lost 4 bases and 9 bases, in that order; junction bases with no gene match: 6. The CDR3 here is CASSPGTGGPQHF. The CDR3 DNA follows: TGCGCCAGCAGCCCGGGGACAGGTGGGCCCCAGCATTTT.

The chain recombines TRBV18 with TRBJ1-1; maybe TRBD1 (6 bases). Trimming shortened V by 3 bases and J by 4 bases, and 12 bases separated the two germline ends. Looked up from germline, CDR1 is KGHSH and CDR2 is LQKENI. This CDR3 is built from 14 residues. The CDR3 sequence: CASSPNTGPTEAFF. The CDR3 DNA reads as TGTGCCAGCTCACCCAATACAGGGCCCACTGAAGCTTTCTTT.